The 11 T cell receptor beta chains below were found in one sample sequenced in a study of T cell responses to AZD1222 COVID-19 vaccine. Sequenced by immunoSEQ multiplex PCR; TCRdb stores in-frame clones only, minus some. The sample records 86,000 or so clones, 86% being singletons. This sample comprised peripheral blood, obtained 28 days after the second AZD1222 dose. The receptors stem from an adult who received the AZD1222 COVID-19 vaccine.

This clone has just a few counts. The chain uses TRBV5-5 and TRBJ1-2; D gene ambiguous. Per germline, CDR1 SGHKS and CDR2 YYEKEE (reference sequence). The CDR3 is made up of 14 amino acids. V was clipped by 1 base and J by 1 base, with 8 bases between them. The DNA of the CDR3 is TGTGCCAGCAGCTTGAGTTGGGTTAACTATGGCTACACCTTC. Its protein product is CASSLSWVNYGYTF.

The rearrangement joins TRBV25-1 to TRBJ1-6; 9 positions match TRBD1. With 8 bases clipped from V and 8 bases from J, the junction kept 16 bases outside the gene matches. CDR1 is MGHDK, CDR2 SYGVNS, per germline. The CDR3 loop spans 17 amino acids. As DNA, the CDR3 is TGTGCCAGCCGGTCGGACCGAACGGGACAGGGAGATTCACCCCTCCACTTT. Translated, it gives CASRSDRTGQGDSPLHF.

The chain joins TRBV19 to TRBJ2-6; TRBD1 agrees at 10 bases. This CDR3 region has 17 residues. Per the germline V gene, CDR1 is LNHDA and CDR2 is SQIVND (reference sequence). Trimming took 7 bases from V and 0 from J; bases not matched to a gene: 6. CDR3 sequence (DNA): TGTGCCAGTACTGGGACAGGGGTTAGCTCTGGGGCCAACGTCCTGACTTTC. Its translation: CASTGTGVSSGANVLTF.

This chain uses TRBV12-3 or TRBV12-4 with TRBJ1-3; 9 bases align to TRBD1. The CDR3 is 13 residues long. V trimming: 6 bases; J trimming: 6 bases; junction bases outside the gene matches: 3. CDR3 bases: TGTGCCAGCAGACGGACAGGGGAAAACACCATATATTTT. Its translation: CASRRTGENTIYF.

This clone was seen more than once but under ten times. The CDR3 bases are TGTGCCAGCAGTTTAATCGGACCAGATACGCAGTATTTT. Protein sequence: CASSLIGPDTQYF. The chain uses TRBV27 and TRBJ2-3; D unclear. The CDR3 totals 13 residues. Germline V gene sequence: CDR1 MNHEY, CDR2 SMNVEV (reference sequence). Trimming took off 2 bases at V and 4 bases at J, with 7 bases between the two ends.

This sequence joins TRBV27 and TRBJ1-1; no clear D gene. Germline CDR1 and CDR2: MNHEY and SMNVEV (reference sequence). The CDR3 runs to 13 residues. The V end was cut by 4 bases, the J end by 1 base, with 7 bases between. The CDR3, as DNA: TGTGCCAGCAGTTACAAGCCGAACACTGAAGCTTTCTTT. Amino acid sequence: CASSYKPNTEAFF.

J is TRBJ1-6 and V is TRBV20-1; D not certain. Trimming removed 3 bases from V and 7 bases from J, with 10 bases in between. CDR1 is DFQATT and CDR2 is SNEGSKA in the germline V gene (reference sequence). The CDR3 has 13 amino acids. The CDR3 nucleotides are TGCAGTGCTAGTGCCCCGGGGAATTCACCCCTCCACTTT. The encoded protein is CSASAPGNSPLHF.

J is TRBJ1-1 and V is TRBV27, with 7 bases fitting TRBD1. Germline trimming cut 5 bases from V and 3 bases from J; bases unmatched to any gene: 12. The V gene's germline CDR1 is MNHEY and CDR2 SMNVEV (reference sequence). This CDR3 comprises 16 residues. The chain's CDR3 is CASSQKTGSTYTEAFF. CDR3 in DNA: TGTGCCAGCAGTCAAAAGACAGGGTCCACCTACACTGAAGCTTTCTTT.

The chain has TRBV29-1 and TRBJ2-1; a possible D gene is TRBD1 (5 bases). V lost 2 bases, J lost 3 bases, and 14 bases lay in between. CDR1 is SQVTM, CDR2 ANQGSEA, per germline. This CDR3 region has 15 residues. In nucleotides, the CDR3 is TGCAGCGTTGAACGCGGCGGCAGGGACTACAATGAGCAGTTCTTC. This gives the protein CSVERGGRDYNEQFF.

CDR3 loop: CASSLRTGTDTQYF. Written as DNA, the CDR3 is TGTGCCAGCAGCCTGCGGACTGGCACAGATACGCAGTATTTT. The chain is built from TRBV14 and TRBJ2-3; TRBD2 might be the D (5 bases). The CDR3 consists of 14 residues. Germline CDR1 reads SGHDN; CDR2 reads FVKESK. Trimming stripped 4 bases from V and 1 base from J, with 9 bases between.

The chain joins TRBV24-1 to TRBJ2-3; unclear D gene. The CDR3 extends over 11 amino acids. V gave up 9 bases and J gave up 6 bases, with 9 bases separating them. Germline V gives CDR1 KGHDR, CDR2 SFDVKD. As DNA, the CDR3 is TGTGCCACCGGCCAGAGCGATACGCAGTATTTT. This encodes CATGQSDTQYF.